This T cell receptor beta chain was documented in a study of cytomegalovirus exposure and HLA in healthy donors. The V and J ends lost 5 bases and 6 bases, in that order; junction bases with no gene match: 4. The CDR3 sequence is 15 residues long. The germline CDR1 and CDR2 sequences are SGHVS and FNYEAQ. Concerning this clone: Within the sample, other DNA sequences also encode this same CDR3.

PCR was performed using 60 Vbeta and 13 Jbeta primers. Clones were sequenced by immunoSEQ multiplex PCR, and TCRdb holds only the in-frame ones, with some missing. The sample holds over 150,000 clones, roughly 80% seen once. The V and J genes are TRBV7-6 and TRBJ2-1, with TRBD2 matching over 13 bases. The sequencing input was PBMCs. The TCR originated in a girl aged 10 to 17 in good health and CMV-seropositive. CDR3 in DNA: TGTGCCAGCAGCCTCGGGACTAGCGGGGCCAATGAGCAGTTCTTC. Translated, it gives CASSLGTSGANEQFF. The full variable domain, rest sourced from reference TRBV7-6 and TRBJ2-1, is GAGVSQSPRYKVTKRGQDVALRCDPISGHVSLYWYRQALGQGPEFLTYFNYEAQQDKSGLPNDRFSAERPEGSISTLTIQRTEQRDSAMYRCASSLGTSGANEQFFGPGTRLTVL.